One sample yielded the 31 T cell receptor beta chains listed below, sequenced in a study of neoadjuvant anti-PD-1 for oral cavity cancer. This table comes from immunoSEQ multiplex PCR, and its TCRdb copy is limited to in-frame clones, with some not included. The sample has about 16,000 clones; about 59% are singletons. The starting material was PBMCs, obtained before nivolumab (anti-PD-1) treatment. The receptors were gathered from a person between 40 and 80 years old with oral cavity squamous cell carcinoma.

This clone was found once. The V gene is TRBV11-2, the J gene TRBJ1-5; TRBD1 is a possible D gene (5 bases). The CDR3 extends over 16 amino acids. Trimming cost V 5 bases and J 0 bases, with 14 bases left between them. CDR1 SGHAT and CDR2 FQNNGV come from the germline V gene. CDR3: CASSPRDGYSNQPQHF. The CDR3 bases are TGTGCCAGCAGCCCTCGGGACGGTTATAGCAATCAGCCCCAGCATTTT.

This sequence joins TRBV9 and TRBJ1-3, with D tentatively TRBD1 (5 bases). V was cut by 0 bases and J by 4 bases, with 11 bases left in between. The germline CDR1 and CDR2 sequences are SGDLS and YYNGEE. CDR3 length: 15 amino acids. CDR3 sequence (DNA): TGTGCCAGCAGCGTAGAGGAGGGGTTCGGAAACACCATATATTTT. Amino acids: CASSVEEGFGNTIYF.

V is TRBV5-8 and J is TRBJ2-1; the match to TRBD2 covers 9 bases. This CDR3 contains 17 residues. Germline lookup yields CDR1 SGHTS and CDR2 YDEGEE. V lost 2 bases, J lost 5 bases, and 11 bases stayed unmatched. The CDR3 bases are TGTGCCAGCAGCTTTGGGGGGAAGCTAGCGGGAAACAATGAGCAGTTCTTC. It yields the protein CASSFGGKLAGNNEQFF.

This clone has a single count. The J gene is TRBJ1-1, the V gene TRBV6-5, with 8 nucleotides matching TRBD1. Germline trimming cut 2 bases from V and 5 bases from J; bases unmatched to any gene: 4. CDR1 and CDR2 (germline): MNHEY, SVGAGI. The CDR3 runs to 14 residues. The CDR3 DNA reads TGTGCCAGCAGTTACCTACAGGGGGGGACTGAAGCTTTCTTT. It encodes CASSYLQGGTEAFF.

The rearrangement joins TRBV5-4 to TRBJ2-3, with D hard to call. The V and J ends lost 0 bases and 0 bases respectively, with 8 bases between them. The germline V gene encodes CDR1 SGHNT and CDR2 YYREEE (reference sequence). CDR3 length: 15 amino acids. CDR3 bases: TGTGCCAGCAGCTTGGACTTCTCTAGCACAGATACGCAGTATTTT. It specifies CASSLDFSSTDTQYF.

This clone has just a few counts. The rearrangement links TRBV9 to TRBJ2-5, with D hard to call. The CDR3 has 14 amino acids. Trimming took off 0 bases at V and 5 bases at J, with 11 bases between the two ends. Germline V gene sequence: CDR1 SGDLS, CDR2 YYNGEE. CDR3 bases: TGTGCCAGCAGCGTAGACCGGGTTGGGGAGACCCAGTACTTC. As protein: CASSVDRVGETQYF.

This chain joins TRBV15 and TRBJ2-1, with unresolved D. Germline assignment: CDR1 LNHNV and CDR2 YYDKDF (reference sequence). The germline V and J ends were trimmed by 8 bases and 2 bases, with 7 bases remaining between them. The CDR3 contains 12 residues. The DNA for the CDR3 is TGTGCCACCGGGCGGACCTACAATGAGCAGTTCTTC. Translation: CATGRTYNEQFF.

This chain uses TRBV5-6 with TRBJ2-3; D remains unclear. The CDR3 is 12 residues long. Germline V gene lookup returns CDR1 SGHDT and CDR2 YYEEEE. V was trimmed by 4 bases and J by 0 bases, leaving 3 bases between them. CDR3 DNA: TGTGCCAGCAGCCCCAGCACAGATACGCAGTATTTT. Its protein product is CASSPSTDTQYF.

The J gene is TRBJ2-1, the V gene TRBV6-6; D is unclear. The CDR3 contains 13 residues. Germline V gene sequence: CDR1 MNHNY, CDR2 SVGAGI (reference sequence). V was clipped by 2 bases and J by 3 bases, with 5 bases between them. As DNA, the CDR3 is TGTGCCAGCAGTTACAGAAACTACAATGAGCAGTTCTTC. Translating gives CASSYRNYNEQFF.

This rearrangement joins TRBV9 to TRBJ2-5; either TRBD1 or TRBD2 may supply D (5 bases each). This CDR3 is built from 14 residues. V dropped 4 bases and J dropped 9 bases, with 19 bases sitting between them. Germline loops: CDR1 SGDLS, CDR2 YYNGEE. The CDR3 loop is CASSPRDGSWSQYF. The CDR3 region has the DNA TGTGCCAGCAGCCCTCGGGACGGTTCTTGGTCCCAGTACTTC.

V is TRBV30 and J is TRBJ1-2, with 9 nucleotides matching TRBD1. The trim removed 0 bases at V and 5 bases at J, leaving 4 bases unmatched. The germline CDR1 and CDR2 sequences are GTSNPN and SVGIG (reference sequence). This CDR3 spans 14 amino acids. The CDR3 reads CAWSVQGAGYGYTF. The DNA for the CDR3 is TGTGCCTGGAGTGTACAGGGGGCAGGATATGGCTACACCTTC.

This sequence joins TRBV25-1 and TRBJ1-1; 8 nucleotides align to TRBD1. The CDR3 length is 12 residues. The germline gives CDR1 MGHDK, CDR2 SYGVNS. J lost 4 bases, V lost 7 bases, and 2 bases had no gene match. The CDR3 sequence: CASKTGVTEAFF. DNA for the CDR3: TGTGCCAGCAAGACAGGGGTCACTGAAGCTTTCTTT.

J is TRBJ2-3 and V is TRBV2, with a weak D call TRBD2 (5 bases). CDR3 length: 14 amino acids. The V and J ends lost 8 bases and 3 bases respectively, with 15 bases between them. CDR1 and CDR2 (germline): SNHLY, FYNNEI. DNA of the CDR3: TGTGCCAGCGCGCCGGGGAAGGAAACAGATACGCAGTATTTT. Protein product: CASAPGKETDTQYF.

By frequency in the sample, this clone is medium-sized. The chain's CDR3 is CASSPQRDTDTQYF. CDR3 nucleotides: TGTGCCAGCAGTCCCCAGCGGGACACAGATACGCAGTATTTT. The chain carries TRBV28 and TRBJ2-3; TRBD2 aligns across 7 bases. Looked up from germline, CDR1 is MDHEN and CDR2 is SYDVKM. The length of the CDR3 is 14 residues. Trimming took 5 bases from V and 2 from J; bases not matched to a gene: 4.

The chain combines TRBV29-1 with TRBJ1-2, with TRBD1 matching 7 bases. The CDR3 totals 12 residues. Looked up from germline, CDR1 is SQVTM and CDR2 is ANQGSEA. After removal of 1 base from V and 4 bases from J, the junction contained 0 bases not matched to a gene. CDR3: CSVEGQGYGYTF. CDR3 nucleotide sequence: TGCAGCGTTGAAGGACAGGGCTATGGCTACACCTTC.

V is TRBV2 and J is TRBJ2-6; the D gene could be TRBD1 or TRBD2 (5 bases each). Germline CDR1 SNHLY, CDR2 FYNNEI. The V gene lost 10 bases and the J gene lost 0 bases, with 13 bases spanning the gap. The CDR3 is 15 amino acids. The chain's CDR3 is CANGAWGSGANVLTF. The CDR3 DNA follows: TGTGCCAACGGGGCATGGGGCTCTGGGGCCAACGTCCTGACTTTC.

The chain uses TRBV5-4 and TRBJ2-3, with 7 bases fitting TRBD1. CDR1 is SGHNT and CDR2 is YYREEE in the germline V gene (reference sequence). This CDR3 has 16 residues. The V gene end was trimmed by 4 bases and the J gene end by 2 bases; junction bases not matched to a gene: 10. Here the CDR3 DNA reads TGTGCCAGCAGCCCCGCTCGGGACAGAGCCACAGATACGCAGTATTTT. This encodes CASSPARDRATDTQYF.

This sequence joins TRBV29-1 and TRBJ2-7; D might be TRBD2 (6 bases). This CDR3 comprises 11 residues. Germline V gene lookup returns CDR1 SQVTM and CDR2 ANQGSEA. Deletions cut 7 bases from V and 6 bases from J, with 13 bases between. The CDR3 DNA follows: TGCAGCGCAGGGCCCGGGGGCGAGCAGTACTTC. Its protein product is CSAGPGGEQYF.

This chain links TRBV5-1 with TRBJ2-4; 7 nucleotides agree with TRBD1. CDR3 size: 16 residues. CDR1 is SGHRS and CDR2 is YFSETQ in the germline V gene. The V and J ends lost 4 bases and 1 base, in that order; junction bases with no gene match: 8. The CDR3 spells CASSPGTEVAKNIQYF. In nucleotides, the CDR3 is TGCGCCAGCAGCCCGGGGACAGAGGTGGCCAAAAACATTCAGTACTTC.

The chain recombines TRBV30 with TRBJ2-7, with 11 bases aligning to TRBD2. The germline CDR1 and CDR2 sequences are GTSNPN and SVGIG (reference sequence). J gave up 6 bases and V 2 bases, and 6 bases lay outside the gene matches. The CDR3 sequence is 14 residues long. The CDR3 spells CAWSLAGGTSEQYF. In nucleotides, the CDR3 is TGTGCCTGGAGTTTAGCGGGAGGGACGAGCGAGCAGTACTTC.

V gene TRBV13 combines with J gene TRBJ1-1; weak D call: TRBD1 (5 bases). Per the germline V gene, CDR1 is PRHDT and CDR2 is FYEKMQ (reference sequence). The V and J ends lost 3 bases and 1 base respectively, with 9 bases between them. The CDR3 contains 14 residues. CDR3 bases: TGTGCCAGCAGCTTGGGACGGACGAACACTGAAGCTTTCTTT. Its protein is CASSLGRTNTEAFF.

The chain joins TRBV6-5 to TRBJ1-2; D ambiguous. Germline V gene sequence: CDR1 MNHEY, CDR2 SVGAGI. V dropped 10 bases and J dropped 3 bases, with 12 bases sitting between them. This CDR3 contains 12 residues. CDR3 loop: CATTRGDYGYTF. CDR3 coding DNA: TGTGCCACAACTCGGGGTGACTATGGCTACACCTTC.

The J gene is TRBJ1-2, the V gene TRBV25-1; D ambiguous. Trimming shortened V by 3 bases and J by 9 bases, and 17 bases separated the two germline ends. Per germline, CDR1 MGHDK and CDR2 SYGVNS. This CDR3 spans 14 amino acids. DNA for the CDR3: TGTGCCAGCAGTGAGTCGGCCCTTTCCGTTAGCTACACCTTC. It specifies CASSESALSVSYTF.

This CDR3 reads CASSLWLGSEKLFF. The DNA for the CDR3 is TGCGCCAGCAGCTTATGGCTGGGTAGTGAAAAACTGTTTTTT. The chain recombines TRBV5-1 with TRBJ1-4; D not resolved. The V and J ends lost 2 bases and 7 bases respectively, with 12 bases between them. The CDR3 runs to 14 residues. Germline V lookup: CDR1 SGHRS, CDR2 YFSETQ.

This clone came up a few times. The chain recombines TRBV5-1 with TRBJ2-3, with a possible D match to TRBD1 (6 bases). CDR1 SGHRS and CDR2 YFSETQ come from the germline V gene. V lost 0 bases, J lost 1 base, and 9 bases lay in between. This CDR3 has 15 residues. The CDR3 reads CASSLEGERTDTQYF. Written as DNA, the CDR3 is TGCGCCAGCAGCTTGGAGGGGGAGCGCACAGATACGCAGTATTTT. Complete variable domain (other parts from reference TRBV5-1 and TRBJ2-3): KAGVTQTPRYLIKTRGQQVTLSCSPISGHRSVSWYQQTPGQGLQFLFEYFSETQRNKGNFPGRFSGRQFSNSRSEMNVSTLELGDSALYLCASSLEGERTDTQYFGPGTRLTVL.

The J gene is TRBJ1-5, the V gene TRBV19; no clear D gene. Germline V gene sequence: CDR1 LNHDA, CDR2 SQIVND (reference sequence). The CDR3 has 14 residues. The ends were cut back, 6 bases at V and 2 bases at J, with 11 bases in the middle. CDR3 nucleotides: TGTGCCAGTAGGACCCGGCAGGGCAATCAGCCCCAGCATTTT. This codes for CASRTRQGNQPQHF.

The rearrangement uses TRBV4-1 and TRBJ1-4, with 8 bases aligning to TRBD1. V trimming: 1 base; J trimming: 6 bases; junction bases outside the gene matches: 7. Germline loops: CDR1 MGHRA, CDR2 YSYEKL. This CDR3 spans 16 amino acids. CDR3 sequence (DNA): TGCGCCAGCAGCCAAGGACCCGGACAGGGCCATGAAAAACTGTTTTTT. Translation gives CASSQGPGQGHEKLFF.

V usage is TRBV13 and J usage is TRBJ1-3; tentatively, D is TRBD1 (5 bases). Germline V gene lookup returns CDR1 PRHDT and CDR2 FYEKMQ (reference sequence). V was cut by 5 bases and J by 4 bases, with 12 bases left in between. CDR3 length: 14 amino acids. The CDR3: CASSPTVAGNTIYF. The CDR3 DNA reads TGTGCCAGCAGCCCGACAGTGGCGGGAAACACCATATATTTT.

This clone was counted a few times. V is TRBV7-6 and J is TRBJ2-3; weak D call: TRBD2 (5 bases). CDR1 is SGHVS and CDR2 is FNYEAQ in the germline V gene. CDR3 length equals 15 residues. V dropped 5 bases and J dropped 0 bases, with 12 bases sitting between them. CDR3 sequence reads: CASSPSGSSTDTQYF. CDR3 DNA: TGTGCCAGCAGCCCCAGCGGATCTAGCACAGATACGCAGTATTTT.

The rearrangement links TRBV5-4 to TRBJ1-4, with D hard to call. V lost 6 bases, J lost 9 bases, and 21 bases lay in between. This CDR3 contains 15 residues. Looked up from germline, CDR1 is SGHNT and CDR2 is YYREEE (reference sequence). The CDR3: CASTNGGGESQKLFF. CDR3 coding DNA: TGTGCCAGCACCAACGGAGGCGGAGAAAGCCAAAAACTGTTTTTT.

The chain links TRBV9 to TRBJ2-3, with 8 positions matching TRBD2. Trimming cost V 4 bases and J 4 bases; bases outside gene matches: 11. CDR3 size: 16 residues. Germline assignment: CDR1 SGDLS and CDR2 YYNGEE. CDR3 in amino acids: CASSTPGLGGPDTQYF. CDR3 DNA: TGTGCCAGCAGCACCCCGGGACTAGGTGGGCCAGATACGCAGTATTTT.